This is a list of T cell receptor beta chains from one sample in a study of post-analysis software for immune sequencing data. TCRdb fed the PCR reads into MiXCR, producing one record per CDR3 protein. The data hold about 160,000 distinct CDR3 sequences, with around 36% observed a single time. This material consisted of blood, taken after autologous hematopoietic stem cell transplantation. These receptors were taken from a girl under 18 with multiple sclerosis. Each CDR3 is given without its conserved first and last residue.

j_gene | len | v_gene | CDR3aa
TRBJ1-2 | 13 | TRBV27 | ASSPTGTGGAGYT
TRBJ1-2 | 12 | TRBV6-6 | ASSTGPWDYGYT
TRBJ2-7 | 13 | TRBV11-2 | ASSQTGGLAYEQY
TRBJ2-1 | 13 | TRBV4-2 | ASSLGLAGGYEQF
TRBJ2-2 | 12 | TRBV15 | ATSRVRNTGELF
TRBJ1-1 | 13 | TRBV6-4 | ASSDSGTGGTEAF
TRBJ2-7 | 13 | TRBV29-1 | SVEALGQGSYEQY
TRBJ2-7 | 13 | TRBV4-3 | ASSQIGGGPYEQY
TRBJ2-1 | 14 | TRBV7-2 | ASSLEGTRVSNEQF
TRBJ2-4 | 11 | TRBV3-1 | ASRPAGGTEQY
TRBJ2-7 | 14 | TRBV12-3/TRBV12-4 | ASSFYWDFQPYEQY
TRBJ2-1 | 13 | TRBV4-3 | ASSQDEYSYNEQF
TRBJ2-1 | 16 | TRBV7-8 | ASSLARAGLAGGREQF
TRBJ2-1 | 14 | TRBV12-3/TRBV12-4 | ASRHGLAGAYSEQF
TRBJ2-3 | 13 | TRBV29-1 | SVDRTSGSTDTQY
TRBJ2-7 | 12 | TRBV6-5 | ASSYSAASYEQY
TRBJ2-5 | 10 | TRBV7-9 | ASSLESVTQY
TRBJ2-1 | 11 | TRBV7-9 | ASSLVEGAEQF
TRBJ2-1 | 13 | TRBV20-1 | SARVRPAGYNEQF
TRBJ2-7 | 13 | TRBV9 | ASSVASQGMGEQY
TRBJ2-3 | 13 | TRBV7-3 | ASSLSGTSVDTQY
TRBJ1-1 | 13 | TRBV19 | ASTPGWTFSTEAF
TRBJ2-1 | 14 | TRBV11-2 | ATKQRAGVGYNEQF
TRBJ2-1 | 12 | TRBV6-1 | ASSITGSYNEQF
TRBJ2-7 | 15 | TRBV4-2 | ASSQDYGRDPPYEQY
TRBJ2-1 | 11 | TRBV5-1 | ASSHDRVDEQF
TRBJ2-7 | 15 | TRBV6-2/TRBV6-3 | ASSYSMWTLNSYEQY
TRBJ2-3 | 13 | TRBV6-2/TRBV6-3 | ATSPSGEGADTQY
TRBJ2-7 | 14 | TRBV15 | ATSRAHRGDHYEQY
TRBJ2-1 | 12 | TRBV2 | ASNWLGEGNEQF
TRBJ1-5 | 12 | TRBV20-1 | SLTGVGSNQPQH
TRBJ2-6 | 15 | TRBV7-9 | ASSLEEGRDGANVLT
TRBJ1-2 | 11 | TRBV5-5 | ASSLQGAGGYT
TRBJ2-5 | 12 | TRBV7-9 | ASSLGQGVETQY
TRBJ1-4 | 12 | TRBV15 | ATSLDRGNEKLF
TRBJ1-1 | 13 | TRBV13 | ASSFGQRMNTEAF
TRBJ2-4 | 13 | TRBV12-3/TRBV12-4 | ASSPPRAAKNIQY